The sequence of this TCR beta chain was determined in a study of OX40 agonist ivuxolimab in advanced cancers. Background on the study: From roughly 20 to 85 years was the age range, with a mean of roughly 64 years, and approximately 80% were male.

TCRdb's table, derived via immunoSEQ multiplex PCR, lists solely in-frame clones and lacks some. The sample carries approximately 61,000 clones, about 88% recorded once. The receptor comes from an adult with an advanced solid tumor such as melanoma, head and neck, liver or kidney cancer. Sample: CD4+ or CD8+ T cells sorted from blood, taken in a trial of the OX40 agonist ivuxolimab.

CDR3 nucleotides: TGTGCCAGCTCCAGGGGAGAGGCTTTCTTT. Translating it yields CASSRGEAFF. The chain is built from TRBV6-1 and TRBJ1-1; D is possibly TRBD1 (6 bases). Per germline, CDR1 MNHNS and CDR2 SASEGT. Trimming removed 8 bases at V and 11 bases at J, with 12 bases between. The CDR3 runs to 10 residues.